These 25 T cell receptor beta chains came from one sample sequenced in a study of identical twins. In TCRdb, the 5' RACE reads were re-called with MiXCR into one record per CDR3 protein. The table lists approximately 210,000 distinct CDR3 sequences, about 15% of them singletons. These data were also reused for a study on T cells expressing NK-cell markers.

Input material: CD8+ T cells sorted from blood. The receptor source for this set is a woman between 18 and 30 years old in good health.

This clonotype has a handful of counts. DNA for the CDR3: TGTGCCAGCAGTTACGCGCTAGCGGTCTACGAGCAGTACTTC. It yields the protein CASSYALAVYEQYF. The V and J genes are TRBV6-5 and TRBJ2-7; the match to TRBD2 covers 7 bases. The CDR3 sequence is 14 residues long. The germline V gene encodes CDR1 MNHEY and CDR2 SVGAGI. V lost 2 bases, J lost 3 bases, and 4 bases stayed unmatched.

This clonotype was recorded a few times. The chain carries TRBV9 and TRBJ2-1; perhaps TRBD1 as D (6 bases). Germline V gives CDR1 SGDLS, CDR2 YYNGEE. The V and J ends lost 3 bases and 3 bases respectively, with 13 bases between them. This CDR3 is 15 amino acids long. Written as DNA, the CDR3 is TGTGCCAGCAGCGGACAGGATCGCCACTACAATGAGCAGTTCTTC. Its translation: CASSGQDRHYNEQFF.

V gene TRBV2 combines with J gene TRBJ1-1; D ambiguous. Germline CDR1 reads SNHLY; CDR2 reads FYNNEI. The V gene lost 7 bases and the J gene lost 1 base, with 4 bases spanning the gap. CDR3 length equals 11 residues. The CDR3 coding sequence is TGTGCCAGCATTACGAACACTGAAGCTTTCTTT. Amino acid sequence: CASITNTEAFF.

The chain has TRBV4-1 and TRBJ2-1; 8 bases are shared with TRBD2. The CDR3 is made up of 15 amino acids. Germline V lookup: CDR1 MGHRA, CDR2 YSYEKL. The ends lost 4 bases at V and 3 bases at J; junction bases unmatched: 5. For the CDR3, the DNA is TGCGCCAGCAGCCTTCAGCGGGAGAGCTACAATGAGCAGTTCTTC. As protein: CASSLQRESYNEQFF.

The J gene is TRBJ2-1, the V gene TRBV30, with a weak D call TRBD1 (6 bases). CDR3 length: 15 residues. In germline, CDR1 is GTSNPN, CDR2 SVGIG (reference sequence). Trimming took 4 bases from V and 2 from J, leaving 15 bases between them. The CDR3 protein is CAWTLGAGAYNEQFF. The CDR3 DNA reads TGTGCCTGGACTTTAGGGGCAGGGGCCTACAATGAGCAGTTCTTC. Full variable domain (missing parts from reference TRBV30 and TRBJ2-1): SQTIHQWPATLVQPVGSPLSLECTVEGTSNPNLYWYRQAAGRGLQLLFYSVGIGQISSEVPQNLSASRPQDRQFILSSKKLLLSDSGFYLCAWTLGAGAYNEQFFGPGTRLTVL.

V usage is TRBV29-1 and J usage is TRBJ1-1, with D tentatively TRBD1 (5 bases). Germline CDR1 and CDR2: SQVTM and ANQGSEA. V was pared by 5 bases and J by 1 base, with 23 bases between. The CDR3 is 17 amino acids. CDR3: CSVYSLRGPGRNTEAFF. CDR3 DNA: TGCAGCGTTTATTCCCTTAGGGGCCCCGGAAGGAACACTGAAGCTTTCTTT.

This clonotype has just a few counts. The V gene is TRBV5-6, the J gene TRBJ2-2; D is undetermined. CDR1 is SGHDT and CDR2 is YYEEEE in the germline V gene. This CDR3 comprises 14 residues. V lost 3 bases, J lost 0 bases, and 6 bases lay in between. CDR3 bases: TGTGCCAGCAGCTCCGACACGAACACCGGGGAGCTGTTTTTT. Translated: CASSSDTNTGELFF.

This chain links TRBV12-3 or TRBV12-4 with TRBJ2-7; 8 bases agree with TRBD1. Losses at the gene ends were 6 bases for V and 6 bases for J; bases not matched to a gene: 4. CDR3 length: 12 amino acids. CDR3 sequence reads: CASSFGTGEQYF. The CDR3 bases are TGTGCCAGCAGCTTTGGGACAGGCGAGCAGTACTTC.

V gene TRBV5-8 combines with J gene TRBJ1-1, with D hard to call. CDR1 and CDR2 (germline): SGHTS, YDEGEE. V lost 0 bases and J 8 bases, leaving 17 bases between the germline ends. This CDR3 has 15 residues. CDR3 protein: CASSLVLRGIGEAFF. CDR3 sequence (DNA): TGTGCCAGCAGCTTGGTATTACGAGGTATCGGGGAAGCTTTCTTT.

This clonotype appeared a few times. V and J are TRBV12-3 or TRBV12-4 and TRBJ1-5, with TRBD1 matching over 9 bases. Unmatched junction bases numbered 2, after V lost 6 bases and J lost 5 bases. The CDR3 consists of 13 residues. The CDR3 sequence: CASRDRGDQPQHF. The CDR3 coding sequence is TGTGCCAGCAGGGACAGGGGTGATCAGCCCCAGCATTTT.

This clonotype was counted a few times. The V and J genes are TRBV7-2 and TRBJ1-2, with D perhaps TRBD1 (6 bases). The CDR3 totals 14 residues. Germline CDR1 reads SGHTA; CDR2 reads FQGNSA. V dropped 1 base and J dropped 8 bases, with 14 bases sitting between them. The CDR3 DNA sequence: TGTGCCAGCAGCTTAGGAGGGTGGGGGCGAGGCTACACCTTC. Encoded protein: CASSLGGWGRGYTF.

Only one count was recorded for this clonotype. This chain links TRBV20-1 with TRBJ2-7, with TRBD1 matching 7 bases. V dropped 5 bases and J dropped 0; count of bases not matched to a gene: 4. Germline loops: CDR1 DFQATT, CDR2 SNEGSKA (reference sequence). The CDR3 totals 13 residues. The CDR3 region has the DNA TGCAGTGCTTTACAGGGGAGCTCCTACGAGCAGTACTTC. It codes for CSALQGSSYEQYF.

The table lists this clonotype with a few counts. This chain connects TRBV9 to TRBJ2-3; D perhaps matches TRBD1 (5 bases). The CDR3 has 15 residues. The germline V gene encodes CDR1 SGDLS and CDR2 YYNGEE. The germline V and J ends were trimmed by 2 bases and 2 bases, with 12 bases remaining between them. The CDR3 spells CASSVIGADTDTQYF. CDR3 in DNA: TGTGCCAGCAGCGTGATAGGGGCTGACACAGATACGCAGTATTTT. The full variable domain, completed using reference TRBV9 and TRBJ2-3, is DSGVTQTPKHLITATGQRVTLRCSPRSGDLSVYWYQQSLDQGLQFLIQYYNGEERAKGNILERFSAQQFPDLHSELNLSSLELGDSALYFCASSVIGADTDTQYFGPGTRLTVL.

The J gene is TRBJ2-7, the V gene TRBV25-1, with TRBD1 identical over 8 bases. Germline CDR1 MGHDK, CDR2 SYGVNS. The junction had 6 bases not matched to a gene; V was cut back by 6 bases and J by 5 bases. The CDR3 extends over 13 amino acids. This CDR3 reads CASSRTGIHEQYF. The CDR3 bases are TGTGCCAGCAGCCGGACAGGGATACACGAGCAGTACTTC.

As DNA, the CDR3 is TGCAGTGCTAGTGACGGGACTGAAGCTTTCTTT. This gives the protein CSASDGTEAFF. The V and J genes are TRBV20-1 and TRBJ1-1; D unresolved. The CDR3 is 11 residues long. The germline CDR1 and CDR2 sequences are DFQATT and SNEGSKA (reference sequence). Trimming removed 3 bases at V and 5 bases at J, with 7 bases between.

On this clonotype: One end of the junction varies from germline; a read error may be responsible. The CDR3 region is CSAKGMGQGHF. CDR3 coding DNA: TGCAGTGCAAAGGGGATGGGACAGGGCCATTTC. This chain joins TRBV20-1 and TRBJ1-2, with 9 bases matching TRBD1. The germline CDR1 and CDR2 sequences are DFQATT and SNEGSKA (reference sequence). CDR3 length: 11 residues.

The chain joins TRBV7-2 to TRBJ2-7, with 9 bases that match TRBD1. The ends lost 2 bases at V and 2 bases at J; junction bases unmatched: 7. There are 16 residues in the CDR3. The V gene's germline CDR1 is SGHTA and CDR2 FQGNSA. The CDR3 sequence is CASSLWGQGRTYEQYF. CDR3 DNA sequence: TGTGCCAGCAGCTTATGGGGACAGGGCCGAACCTACGAGCAGTACTTC.

The sample holds a few counts of this clonotype. The V and J genes are TRBV12-5 and TRBJ2-1; 9 nucleotides match TRBD2. This CDR3 comprises 15 residues. Germline assignment: CDR1 LGHNT and CDR2 FRNRAP. Unmatched junction bases numbered 9, after V lost 7 bases and J lost 5 bases. The CDR3, as DNA: TGTGCTAGTGTTGAAGCGGGGGGAGTGAACAATGAGCAGTTCTTC. Its protein is CASVEAGGVNNEQFF.

The chain combines TRBV9 with TRBJ2-1, with 7 bases aligning to TRBD2. The CDR3 contains 15 residues. V was clipped by 4 bases and J by 4 bases; unmatched bases: 8. The V gene's germline CDR1 is SGDLS and CDR2 YYNGEE. The CDR3 coding sequence is TGTGCCAGCAGCCCCGGGACTATAATTTACAATGAGCAGTTCTTC. The encoded protein is CASSPGTIIYNEQFF.

The rearrangement joins TRBV2 to TRBJ2-1, with D possibly called TRBD1 or TRBD2 (5 bases each). CDR1 and CDR2 (germline): SNHLY, FYNNEI. The CDR3 contains 12 residues. V lost 9 bases to trimming and J lost 8 bases, with 14 bases between them. The CDR3 here is CASQTGTHEQFF. DNA of the CDR3: TGTGCCAGTCAGACGGGGACGCATGAGCAGTTCTTC.

This clonotype has a handful of counts. CDR3 loop: CASNPGTSVHEQYF. The CDR3 nucleotides are TGTGCCAGTAACCCCGGGACTAGCGTTCACGAGCAGTACTTC. The rearrangement links TRBV3-1 to TRBJ2-7; 10 nucleotides agree with TRBD2. V lost 9 bases, J lost 5 bases, and 10 bases stayed unmatched. In germline, CDR1 is LGHDT, CDR2 YNNKEL (reference sequence). The CDR3 is made up of 14 amino acids.

Of note for this clonotype: This may come from a read error, since a much larger clone is one base off. The rearrangement uses TRBV7-9 and TRBJ1-1, with D hard to call. There are 11 residues in the CDR3. V lost 4 bases to trimming and J lost 4 bases, with 4 bases between them. Germline V gene sequence: CDR1 SEHNR, CDR2 FQNEAQ (reference sequence). DNA for the CDR3: TGTGCCAGCAGCTCCAGCACTGAAGCTTTCTTT. Amino acid sequence: CASSSSTEAFF.

This clonotype was seen ten or more times. The chain joins TRBV25-1 to TRBJ1-2; D gene unclear. The germline gives CDR1 MGHDK, CDR2 SYGVNS. The CDR3 covers 12 residues. Trimming removed 6 bases from V and 3 bases from J, with 8 bases in between. Here the CDR3 DNA reads TGTGCCAGCAGGGGGATTTACTATGGCTACACCTTC. Translation: CASRGIYYGYTF.

This clonotype was seen a handful of times. The chain combines TRBV15 with TRBJ2-2; possibly TRBD2 for D (6 bases). V lost 10 bases and J 0 bases, leaving 12 bases between the germline ends. CDR1 and CDR2 (germline): LNHNV, YYDKDF (reference sequence). This CDR3 is built from 14 residues. This CDR3 reads CAISGLPNTGELFF. The CDR3 nucleotides read TGTGCCATCTCGGGACTTCCGAACACCGGGGAGCTGTTTTTT. Using reference TRBV15 and TRBJ2-2 for the parts outside the CDR3, the full variable domain is DAMVIQNPRYQVTQFGKPVTLSCSQTLNHNVMYWYQQKSSQAPKLLFHYYDKDFNNEADTPDNFQSRRPNTSFCFLDIRSPGLGDTAMYLCAISGLPNTGELFFGEGSRLTVL.

This rearrangement joins TRBV6-1 to TRBJ2-5; the D is unclear. The length of the CDR3 is 17 residues. Trimming took 6 bases from V and 0 from J, leaving 20 bases between them. Per germline, CDR1 MNHNS and CDR2 SASEGT. DNA of the CDR3: TGTGCCAGCAGCTCCACCTGGGCCAGTTGGTACCAAGAGACCCAGTACTTC. It translates to CASSSTWASWYQETQYF.